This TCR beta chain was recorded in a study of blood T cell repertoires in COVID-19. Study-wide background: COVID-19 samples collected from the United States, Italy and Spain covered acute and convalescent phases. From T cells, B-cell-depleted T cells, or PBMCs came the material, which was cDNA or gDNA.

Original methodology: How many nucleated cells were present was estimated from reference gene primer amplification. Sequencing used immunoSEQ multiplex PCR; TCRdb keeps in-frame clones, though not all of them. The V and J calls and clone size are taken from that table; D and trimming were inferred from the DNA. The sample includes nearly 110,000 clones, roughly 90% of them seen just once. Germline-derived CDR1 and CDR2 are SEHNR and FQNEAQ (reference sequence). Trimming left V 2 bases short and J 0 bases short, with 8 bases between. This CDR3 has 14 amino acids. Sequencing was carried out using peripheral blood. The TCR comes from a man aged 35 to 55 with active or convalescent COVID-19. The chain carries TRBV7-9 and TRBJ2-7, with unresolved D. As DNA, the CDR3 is TGTGCCAGCAGCTTACTCCTCAGCTCCTACGAGCAGTACTTC. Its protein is CASSLLLSSYEQYF.